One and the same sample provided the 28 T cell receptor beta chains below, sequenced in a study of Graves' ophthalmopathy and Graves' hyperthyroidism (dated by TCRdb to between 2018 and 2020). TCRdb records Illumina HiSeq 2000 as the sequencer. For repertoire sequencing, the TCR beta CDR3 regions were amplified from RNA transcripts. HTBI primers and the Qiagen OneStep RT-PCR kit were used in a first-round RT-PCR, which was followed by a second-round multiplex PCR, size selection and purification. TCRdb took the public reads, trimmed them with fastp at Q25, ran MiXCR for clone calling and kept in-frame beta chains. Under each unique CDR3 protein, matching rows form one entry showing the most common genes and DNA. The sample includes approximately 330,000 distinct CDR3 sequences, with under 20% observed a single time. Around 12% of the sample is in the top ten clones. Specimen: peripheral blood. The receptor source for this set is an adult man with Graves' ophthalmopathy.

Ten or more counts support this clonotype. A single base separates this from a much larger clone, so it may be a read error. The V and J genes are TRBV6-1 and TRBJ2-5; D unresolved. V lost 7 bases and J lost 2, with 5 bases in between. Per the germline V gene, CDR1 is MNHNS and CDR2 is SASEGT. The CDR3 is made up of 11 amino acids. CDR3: CASTQQETQYF. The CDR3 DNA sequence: TGTGCCAGCACACAGCAAGAGACCCAGTACTTC.

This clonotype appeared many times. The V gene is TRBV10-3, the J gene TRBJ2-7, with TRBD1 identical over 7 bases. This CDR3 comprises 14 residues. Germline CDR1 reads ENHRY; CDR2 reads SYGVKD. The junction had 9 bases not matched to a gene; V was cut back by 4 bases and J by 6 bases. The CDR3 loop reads CAISGRQGRSEQYF. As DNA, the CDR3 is TGTGCCATCAGTGGACGACAGGGTCGGTCCGAGCAGTACTTC.

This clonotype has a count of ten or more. The CDR3 DNA sequence: TGTGCCAGCAGCTTAGTTGCCGGGGGGCCGGGCTATGGCTACACCTTC. Its translation is CASSLVAGGPGYGYTF. The chain uses TRBV11-3 and TRBJ1-2, with a weak D call TRBD1 (6 bases). V shed 1 base and J shed 4 bases, with 16 bases lying between them. CDR3 length: 16 residues. The germline V gene encodes CDR1 SGHNT and CDR2 YENEEA.

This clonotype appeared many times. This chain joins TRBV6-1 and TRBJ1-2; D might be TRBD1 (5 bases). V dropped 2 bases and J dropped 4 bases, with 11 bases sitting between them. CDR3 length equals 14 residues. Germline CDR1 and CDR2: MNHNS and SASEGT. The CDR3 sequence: CASSERGGIYGYTF. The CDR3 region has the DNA TGTGCCAGCAGTGAACGCGGGGGTATCTATGGCTACACCTTC.

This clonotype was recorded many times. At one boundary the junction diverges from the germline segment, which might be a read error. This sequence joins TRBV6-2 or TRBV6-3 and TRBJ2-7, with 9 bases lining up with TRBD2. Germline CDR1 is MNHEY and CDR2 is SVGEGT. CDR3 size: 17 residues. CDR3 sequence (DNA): TGTGCCAGCAGTTACTCATCCCTAGCGGGGTTCTCCTGCGAGCAGTACTTC. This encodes CASSYSSLAGFSCEQYF.

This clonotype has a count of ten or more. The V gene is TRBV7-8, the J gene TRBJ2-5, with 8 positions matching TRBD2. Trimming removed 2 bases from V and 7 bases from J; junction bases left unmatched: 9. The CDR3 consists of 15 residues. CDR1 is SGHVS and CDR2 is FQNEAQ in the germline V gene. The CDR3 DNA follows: TGTGCCAGCAGCTTAATTAGCGGGACCTCGGGGACCCAGTACTTC. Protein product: CASSLISGTSGTQYF.

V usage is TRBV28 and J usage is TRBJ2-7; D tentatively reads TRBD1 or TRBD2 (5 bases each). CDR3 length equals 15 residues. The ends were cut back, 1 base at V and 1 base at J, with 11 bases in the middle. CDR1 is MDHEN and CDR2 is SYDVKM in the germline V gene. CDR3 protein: CASSLSPGRSYEQYF. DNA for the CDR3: TGTGCCAGCAGTTTATCGCCGGGACGGTCCTACGAGCAGTACTTC.

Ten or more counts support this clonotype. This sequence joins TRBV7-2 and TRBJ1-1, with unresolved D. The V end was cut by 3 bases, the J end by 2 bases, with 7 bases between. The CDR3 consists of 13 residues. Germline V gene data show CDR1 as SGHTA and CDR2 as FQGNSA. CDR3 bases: TGTGCCAGCAGCTTGGGATTCAACACTGAAGCTTTCTTT. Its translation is CASSLGFNTEAFF.

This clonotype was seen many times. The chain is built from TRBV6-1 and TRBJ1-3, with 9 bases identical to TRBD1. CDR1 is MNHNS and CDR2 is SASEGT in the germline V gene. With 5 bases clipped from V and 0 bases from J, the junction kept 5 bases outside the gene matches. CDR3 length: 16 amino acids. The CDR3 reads CASSRTGGPSGNTIYF. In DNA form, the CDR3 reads TGTGCCAGCAGTCGAACAGGGGGCCCCTCTGGAAACACCATATATTTT.

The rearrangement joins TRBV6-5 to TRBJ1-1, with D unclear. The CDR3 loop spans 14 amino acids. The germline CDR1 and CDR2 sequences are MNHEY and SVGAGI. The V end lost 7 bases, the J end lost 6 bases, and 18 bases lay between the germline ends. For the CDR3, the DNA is TGTGCCAGCAAGTTGGAGGCAATGGTTCCTGAAGCTTTCTTT. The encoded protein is CASKLEAMVPEAFF.

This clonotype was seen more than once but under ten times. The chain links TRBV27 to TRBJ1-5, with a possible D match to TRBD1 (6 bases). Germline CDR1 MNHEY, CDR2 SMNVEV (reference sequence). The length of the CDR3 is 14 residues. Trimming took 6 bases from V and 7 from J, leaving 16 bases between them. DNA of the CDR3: TGTGCCAGCAGCATTACAGGGTGGGGGCAGCCCCAGCATTTT. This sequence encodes CASSITGWGQPQHF.

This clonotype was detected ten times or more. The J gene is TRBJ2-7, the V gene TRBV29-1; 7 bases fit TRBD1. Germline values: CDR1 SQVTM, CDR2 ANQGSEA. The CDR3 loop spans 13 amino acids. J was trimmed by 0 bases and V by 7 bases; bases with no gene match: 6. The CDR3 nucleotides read TGCAGCGCATGGACAGGCGCCTCCTACGAGCAGTACTTC. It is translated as CSAWTGASYEQYF.

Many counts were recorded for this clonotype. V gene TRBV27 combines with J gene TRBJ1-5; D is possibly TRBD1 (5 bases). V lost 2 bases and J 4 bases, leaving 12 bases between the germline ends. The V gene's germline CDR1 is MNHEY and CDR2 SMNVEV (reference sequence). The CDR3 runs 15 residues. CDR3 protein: CASSLVWGRNQPQHF. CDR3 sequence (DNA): TGTGCCAGCAGTTTAGTTTGGGGACGGAATCAGCCCCAGCATTTT.

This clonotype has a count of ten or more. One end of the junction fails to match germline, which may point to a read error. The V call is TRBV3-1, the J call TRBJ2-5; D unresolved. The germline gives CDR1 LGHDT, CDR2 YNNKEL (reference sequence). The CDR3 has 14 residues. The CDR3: CASSQVSGRETRYF. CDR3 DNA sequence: TGTGCCAGCAGCCAAGTTTCAGGAAGAGAGACCCGGTACTTC.

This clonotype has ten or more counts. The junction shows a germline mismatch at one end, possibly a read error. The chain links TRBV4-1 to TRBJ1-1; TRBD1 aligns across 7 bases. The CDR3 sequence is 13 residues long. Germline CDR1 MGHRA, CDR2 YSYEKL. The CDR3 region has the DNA TGCGCCAGCACCCAAGGGGGCATCGCTGAAGCTTTCTTT. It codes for CASTQGGIAEAFF.

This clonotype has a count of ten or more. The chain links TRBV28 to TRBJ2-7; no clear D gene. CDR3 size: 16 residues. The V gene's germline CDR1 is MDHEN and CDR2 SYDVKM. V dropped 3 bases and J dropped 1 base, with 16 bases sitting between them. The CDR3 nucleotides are TGTGCCAGCAGTTTCATGCTGGCAGACCCTTCCTACGAGCAGTACTTC. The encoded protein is CASSFMLADPSYEQYF.

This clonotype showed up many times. The CDR3 DNA is TGTGCCAGTTTCAGGACCCGAGGCTATGGCTACACCTTC. Translating it yields CASFRTRGYGYTF. V is TRBV19 and J is TRBJ1-2; D unclear. Germline CDR1 is LNHDA and CDR2 is SQIVND (reference sequence). This CDR3 contains 13 residues. The ends were cut back, 8 bases at V and 4 bases at J, with 14 bases in the middle.

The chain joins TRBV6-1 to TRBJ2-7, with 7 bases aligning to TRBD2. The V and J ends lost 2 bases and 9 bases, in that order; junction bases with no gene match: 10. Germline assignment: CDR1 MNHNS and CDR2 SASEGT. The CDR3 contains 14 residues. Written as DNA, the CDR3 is TGTGCCAGCAGTGAATACCGCGGGAGTTGGTTGCAGTACTTC. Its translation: CASSEYRGSWLQYF.

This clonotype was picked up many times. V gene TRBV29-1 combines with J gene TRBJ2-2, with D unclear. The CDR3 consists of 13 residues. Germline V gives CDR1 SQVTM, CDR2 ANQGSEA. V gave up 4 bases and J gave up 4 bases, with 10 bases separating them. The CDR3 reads CSVGQSLTGELFF. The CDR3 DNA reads TGCAGCGTTGGGCAGAGCCTCACCGGGGAGCTGTTTTTT.

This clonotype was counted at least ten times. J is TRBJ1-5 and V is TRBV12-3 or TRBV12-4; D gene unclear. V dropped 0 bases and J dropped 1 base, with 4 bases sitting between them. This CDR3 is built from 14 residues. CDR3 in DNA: TGTGCCAGCAGTTTAGCGATAAGCAATCAGCCCCAGCATTTT. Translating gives CASSLAISNQPQHF.

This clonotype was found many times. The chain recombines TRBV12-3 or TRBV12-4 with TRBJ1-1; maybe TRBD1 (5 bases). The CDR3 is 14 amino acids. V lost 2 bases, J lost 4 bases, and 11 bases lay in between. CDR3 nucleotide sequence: TGTGCCAGCAGTTTAAGCGGGGCTGGCACTGAAGCTTTCTTT. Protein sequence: CASSLSGAGTEAFF.

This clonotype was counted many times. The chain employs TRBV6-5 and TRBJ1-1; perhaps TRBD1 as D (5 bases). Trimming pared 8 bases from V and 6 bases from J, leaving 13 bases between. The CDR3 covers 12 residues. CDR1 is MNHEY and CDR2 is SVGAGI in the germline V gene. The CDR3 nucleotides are TGTGCCAGCGGGGACGGCGCGGCTGAAGCTTTCTTT. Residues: CASGDGAAEAFF.

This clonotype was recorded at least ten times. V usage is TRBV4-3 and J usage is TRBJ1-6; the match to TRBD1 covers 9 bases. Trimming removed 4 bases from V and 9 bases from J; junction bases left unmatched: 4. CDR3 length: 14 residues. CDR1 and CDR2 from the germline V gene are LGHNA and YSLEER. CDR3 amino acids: CASSPDRGVSPLHF. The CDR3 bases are TGCGCCAGCAGCCCGGACAGGGGTGTTTCACCCCTCCACTTT.

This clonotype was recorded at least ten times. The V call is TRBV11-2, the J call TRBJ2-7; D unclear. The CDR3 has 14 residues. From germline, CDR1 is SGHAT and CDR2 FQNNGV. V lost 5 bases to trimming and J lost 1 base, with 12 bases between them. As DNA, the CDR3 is TGTGCCAGCAGCGCCGGCGGCTGGTCCTACGAGCAGTACTTC. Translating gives CASSAGGWSYEQYF.

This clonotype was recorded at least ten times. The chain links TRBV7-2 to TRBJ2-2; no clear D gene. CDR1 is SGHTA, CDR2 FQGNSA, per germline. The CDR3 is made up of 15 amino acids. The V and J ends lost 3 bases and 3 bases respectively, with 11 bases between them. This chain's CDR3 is CASSLVGFYTGELFF. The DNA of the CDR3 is TGTGCCAGCAGCTTGGTGGGGTTTTACACCGGGGAGCTGTTTTTT.

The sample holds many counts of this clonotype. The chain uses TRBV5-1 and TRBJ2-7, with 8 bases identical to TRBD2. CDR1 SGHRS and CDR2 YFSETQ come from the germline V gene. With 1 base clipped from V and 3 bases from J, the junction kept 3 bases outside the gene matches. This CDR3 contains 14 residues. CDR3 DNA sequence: TGCGCCAGCAGCTTGAGCGGGAGTTTCTACGAGCAGTACTTC. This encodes CASSLSGSFYEQYF.

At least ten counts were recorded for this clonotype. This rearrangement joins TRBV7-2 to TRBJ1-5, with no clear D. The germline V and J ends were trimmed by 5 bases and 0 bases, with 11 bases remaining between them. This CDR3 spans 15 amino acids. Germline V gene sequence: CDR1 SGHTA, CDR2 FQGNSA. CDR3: CASSPEPVSNQPQHF. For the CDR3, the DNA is TGTGCCAGCAGCCCCGAGCCGGTTAGCAATCAGCCCCAGCATTTT. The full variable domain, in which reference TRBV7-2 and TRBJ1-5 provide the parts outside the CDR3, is GAGVSQSPSNKVTEKGKDVELRCDPISGHTALYWYRQSLGQGLEFLIYFQGNSAPDKSGLPSDRFSAERTGGSVSTLTIQRTQQEDSAVYLCASSPEPVSNQPQHFGDGTRLSIL.

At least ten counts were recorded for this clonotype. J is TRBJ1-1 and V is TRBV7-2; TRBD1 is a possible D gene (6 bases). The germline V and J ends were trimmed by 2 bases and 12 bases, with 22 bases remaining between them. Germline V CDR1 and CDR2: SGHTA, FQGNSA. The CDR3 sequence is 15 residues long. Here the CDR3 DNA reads TGTGCCAGCAGCTTACGTTTGGGTGACACAGGGAACCCTTTCTTT. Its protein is CASSLRLGDTGNPFF.